This passage covers 25 T cell receptor beta chains from one sample sequenced in a study of control samples from healthy donors and cancer patients (dated by TCRdb to 2018 to 2021). The library was produced with the immunoSEQ multiplex PCR assay. TCRdb limited this immuneACCESS table to in-frame rearrangements with V and J called. A share of clones is missing; checked studies link under half to unresolved V genes, and the rest is unexplained. Present in this sample are 85,000 to 110,000 clones, 75% to 90% of which were seen just once. The top ten clonotypes cover 19% of the sample. The material sequenced was PBMCs. These receptors all come from a man aged 55-75 years with lung cancer.

The V gene is TRBV12-3 or TRBV12-4, the J gene TRBJ1-6; no definite D call. CDR3 length: 13 residues. Trimming pared 4 bases from V and 5 bases from J, leaving 6 bases between. CDR3 sequence reads: CASSSTNNSPLHF. Written as DNA, the CDR3 is TGTGCCAGCAGTTCTACCAATAATTCACCCCTCCACTTT.

The gene calls are TRBV5-4 and TRBJ2-3; TRBD1 aligns across 9 bases. CDR1 SGHNT and CDR2 YYREEE come from the germline V gene (reference sequence). The CDR3 runs to 15 residues. Unmatched junction bases numbered 2, after V lost 3 bases and J lost 0 bases. The CDR3 protein is CASSYGQGSTDTQYF. CDR3 coding DNA: TGTGCCAGCAGCTATGGACAGGGGAGCACAGATACGCAGTATTTT.

This chain connects TRBV9 to TRBJ2-4, with D uncertain. Germline CDR1 is SGDLS and CDR2 is YYNGEE. Between the trimmed V and J ends, which lost 0 bases and 5 bases, there was a span of 6 bases. The CDR3 is made up of 13 amino acids. The CDR3 sequence is CASSVATENIQYF. The CDR3 coding sequence is TGTGCCAGCAGCGTAGCTACGGAAAACATTCAGTACTTC.

This clone has a handful of counts. The chain recombines TRBV9 with TRBJ1-6, with D maybe TRBD1 (6 bases). The germline V and J ends were trimmed by 3 bases and 10 bases, with 17 bases remaining between them. Germline V gene lookup returns CDR1 SGDLS and CDR2 YYNGEE. There are 15 residues in the CDR3. CDR3 loop: CASSGSQGRGSPLHF. The CDR3 nucleotides read TGTGCCAGCAGCGGATCTCAGGGGAGAGGATCACCCCTCCACTTT.

The chain carries TRBV5-4 and TRBJ2-2; D may be TRBD1 (6 bases). The CDR3 consists of 14 residues. Germline V gene data show CDR1 as SGHNT and CDR2 as YYREEE (reference sequence). V was trimmed by 0 bases and J by 4 bases, leaving 7 bases between them. The CDR3 DNA reads as TGTGCCAGCAGCTTGGCAGGGGCCACCGGGGAGCTGTTTTTT. As protein: CASSLAGATGELFF.

This clone was seen once. V gene TRBV5-1 combines with J gene TRBJ2-7, with D perhaps matching TRBD1 (5 bases). CDR1 is SGHRS, CDR2 YFSETQ, per germline. This CDR3 region has 12 residues. The V and J ends lost 0 bases and 6 bases respectively, with 7 bases between them. CDR3 nucleotides: TGCGCCAGCAGCTTGGGGGGCGCCGAGCAGTACTTC. Its translation is CASSLGGAEQYF.

The chain has TRBV7-3 and TRBJ1-2; 9 nucleotides line up with TRBD1. In germline, CDR1 is SGHTA, CDR2 FQGTGA. The J segment lost 7 bases and the V segment lost 5 bases, leaving 8 bases of the junction unmatched. The CDR3 sequence is 14 residues long. The DNA for the CDR3 is TGTGCCAGCAGCCCCGGACAGGGGACCCGTGGCTACACCTTC. Protein sequence: CASSPGQGTRGYTF.

V is TRBV6-5 and J is TRBJ2-7, with 10 bases that match TRBD2. V was pared by 6 bases and J by 2 bases, with 10 bases of the junction left unmatched. Per the germline V gene, CDR1 is MNHEY and CDR2 is SVGAGI. The CDR3 runs 16 residues. The CDR3 loop is CASRYQPSGGAYEQYF. CDR3 sequence (DNA): TGTGCCAGCAGATACCAACCAAGCGGGGGGGCCTACGAGCAGTACTTC.

V is TRBV6-5 and J is TRBJ2-7; either TRBD1 or TRBD2 may supply D (6 bases each). Trimming cost V 4 bases and J 3 bases, with 10 bases left between them. This CDR3 is 13 amino acids long. The germline V gene encodes CDR1 MNHEY and CDR2 SVGAGI. The DNA of the CDR3 is TGTGCCAGCAGTTTTGAGGGGGGCTACGAGCAGTACGTC. This sequence encodes CASSFEGGYEQYV.

The gene calls are TRBV30 and TRBJ1-1; tentatively, D is TRBD1 (6 bases). The CDR3 spans 14 residues. V was pared by 3 bases and J by 8 bases, with 19 bases between. The germline V gene encodes CDR1 GTSNPN and CDR2 SVGIG (reference sequence). The CDR3 bases are TGTGCCTGGAGAACGGACAGAGGAAGTACAGAAGCTTTCTTT. It specifies CAWRTDRGSTEAFF.

The chain uses TRBV24-1 and TRBJ2-7; 8 nucleotides agree with TRBD2. This CDR3 is built from 14 residues. Looked up from germline, CDR1 is KGHDR and CDR2 is SFDVKD. V lost 9 bases and J lost 3; bases outside the gene matches: 9. CDR3 in DNA: TGTGCCACCGTACGACTAGCGCCTCGCTACGAGCAGTACGTC. Its translation: CATVRLAPRYEQYV.

The chain joins TRBV2 to TRBJ1-1; possible D gene TRBD1, 5 bases. V gave up 6 bases and J gave up 0 bases, with 8 bases separating them. Per germline, CDR1 SNHLY and CDR2 FYNNEI. The CDR3 is 13 residues long. The DNA for the CDR3 is TGTGCCAGCAGCCGGGGCTTGAACACTGAAGCTTTCTTT. Its translation is CASSRGLNTEAFF.

V and J are TRBV7-2 and TRBJ1-1; 7 bases agree with TRBD1. Per the germline V gene, CDR1 is SGHTA and CDR2 is FQGNSA. V lost 4 bases, J lost 4 bases, and 12 bases stayed unmatched. The length of the CDR3 is 16 residues. CDR3 coding DNA: TGTGCCAGCAGCTATGGGGGGAGAGGGGGCCCCACTGAAGCTTTCTTT. Translated: CASSYGGRGGPTEAFF.

The chain is built from TRBV5-6 and TRBJ1-5, with unresolved D. Germline CDR1 is SGHDT and CDR2 is YYEEEE. The V end was cut by 0 bases, the J end by 1 base, with 5 bases between. The CDR3 extends over 14 amino acids. CDR3 residues: CASSLVGSNQPQHF. CDR3 DNA: TGTGCCAGCAGCTTGGTGGGGAGCAATCAGCCCCAGCATTTT.

In its sample, this clone was seen once. The chain recombines TRBV4-1 with TRBJ2-3; D is undetermined. CDR1 is MGHRA and CDR2 is YSYEKL in the germline V gene. The V end was cut by 0 bases, the J end by 4 bases, with 5 bases between. The CDR3 loop spans 13 amino acids. The CDR3 DNA sequence: TGCGCCAGCAGCCAAGATCCCCCAGATACGCAGTATTTT. Encoded protein: CASSQDPPDTQYF.

This sequence joins TRBV12-3 or TRBV12-4 and TRBJ1-1; a possible D gene is TRBD1 (6 bases). This CDR3 comprises 13 residues. Trimming removed 5 bases at V and 5 bases at J, with 12 bases between. CDR3 protein: CASSLFQGTEAFF. The CDR3 bases are TGTGCCAGCAGTCTTTTCCAGGGGACTGAAGCTTTCTTT.

J is TRBJ2-7 and V is TRBV13; D is uncertain. Germline CDR1 and CDR2: PRHDT and FYEKMQ (reference sequence). V lost 3 bases and J lost 4, with 7 bases in between. The CDR3 has 12 amino acids. The CDR3 sequence: CASSLDGYEQYF. CDR3 DNA: TGTGCCAGCAGCTTGGACGGTTACGAGCAGTACTTC.

The chain couples TRBV19 to TRBJ2-6; D not resolved. V lost 7 bases to trimming and J lost 0 bases, with 7 bases between them. Germline V gene data show CDR1 as LNHDA and CDR2 as SQIVND (reference sequence). This CDR3 contains 14 residues. In DNA form, the CDR3 reads TGTGCCAGTAACTCCCCCTCTGGGGCCAACGTCCTGACTTTC. Amino acid sequence: CASNSPSGANVLTF.

The V and J genes are TRBV5-6 and TRBJ2-7; no definite D call. V lost 2 bases, J lost 0 bases, and 9 bases lay in between. Looked up from germline, CDR1 is SGHDT and CDR2 is YYEEEE. The CDR3 extends over 14 amino acids. This CDR3 is CASSFRTYSYEQYF. In nucleotides, the CDR3 is TGTGCCAGCAGCTTCAGGACGTACTCCTACGAGCAGTACTTC.

This clone was counted once. This chain joins TRBV5-6 and TRBJ2-2; a weak D match, TRBD2 (5 bases). V lost 3 bases, J lost 5 bases, and 20 bases lay in between. The germline V gene encodes CDR1 SGHDT and CDR2 YYEEEE. This CDR3 spans 17 amino acids. CDR3 protein: CASSWRAGHGLTGELFF. The CDR3 nucleotides are TGTGCCAGCAGCTGGCGGGCGGGCCATGGGTTAACCGGGGAGCTGTTTTTT.

In this sample, this clone turned up once. This sequence joins TRBV30 and TRBJ2-7; 7 nucleotides line up with TRBD1. Germline V CDR1 and CDR2: GTSNPN, SVGIG (reference sequence). V was clipped by 3 bases and J by 2 bases; unmatched bases: 4. There are 13 residues in the CDR3. CDR3 bases: TGTGCCTGGAGCGACGGGACAGCCTACGAGCAGTACGTC. Amino acid sequence: CAWSDGTAYEQYV.

In DNA form, the CDR3 reads TGTGCCAGCAGCCCGGGACAGGGGGTTCTTAACTATGGCTACACCTTC. As protein: CASSPGQGVLNYGYTF. The chain carries TRBV3-1 (or the pseudogene TRBV3-2) and TRBJ1-2; 11 positions agree with TRBD1. V lost 4 bases to trimming and J lost 1 base; unmatched junction nucleotides: 5. Germline V lookup: CDR1 LGHDT, CDR2 YNNKEL (reference sequence). This CDR3 is built from 16 residues.

In its sample, this clone was seen a few times. The chain has TRBV5-1 and TRBJ2-7; no reliable D call. This CDR3 has 14 amino acids. The germline V and J ends were trimmed by 1 base and 2 bases, with 10 bases remaining between them. Germline CDR1 is SGHRS and CDR2 is YFSETQ. The CDR3 DNA reads as TGCGCCAGCAGCTTGACGGGTACGGCCTACGAGCAGTACTTC. Translation gives CASSLTGTAYEQYF. The full variable domain, with the rest looked up from reference TRBV5-1 and TRBJ2-7, is KAGVTQTPRYLIKTRGQQVTLSCSPISGHRSVSWYQQTPGQGLQFLFEYFSETQRNKGNFPGRFSGRQFSNSRSEMNVSTLELGDSALYLCASSLTGTAYEQYFGPGTRLTVT.

The rearrangement uses TRBV2 and TRBJ2-2, with 10 bases lining up with TRBD1. Germline values: CDR1 SNHLY, CDR2 FYNNEI. V lost 5 bases and J lost 4; bases outside the gene matches: 7. This CDR3 is 16 amino acids long. The CDR3 nucleotides are TGTGCCAGCAGTATGACAGGGGGCGGGGGCACCGGGGAGCTGTTTTTT. This codes for CASSMTGGGGTGELFF.

The sample holds one count of this clone. The rearrangement joins TRBV24-1 to TRBJ2-2; D tentatively reads TRBD1 or TRBD2 (5 bases each). The germline V and J ends were trimmed by 3 bases and 2 bases, with 9 bases remaining between them. This CDR3 has 15 residues. In germline, CDR1 is KGHDR, CDR2 SFDVKD. Written as DNA, the CDR3 is TGTGCCACCAGTGATGCCGGGACCAACACCGGGGAGCTGTTTTTT. This codes for CATSDAGTNTGELFF.